This TCR beta chain is drawn from a study of blood T cell repertoires in COVID-19. As for the study in general: Researchers got acute and convalescent COVID-19 samples from the United States, Italy and Spain. Sources were T cells, B-cell-depleted T cells, or PBMCs; the material itself was cDNA or gDNA.

Study processing details: Estimation of nucleated cell counts was performed using reference gene primer amplification. Only in-frame clones appear in the TCRdb table, and some are missing; sequencing was by immunoSEQ multiplex PCR. That table furnishes V, J and clone size, whereas the DNA furnished D and trimming. The sample has about 670,000 clones; 75% to 90% are singletons. The CDR3 is made up of 13 amino acids. Trimming pared 3 bases from V and 5 bases from J, leaving 10 bases between. The J gene is TRBJ1-1, the V gene TRBV12-3 or TRBV12-4; D is possibly TRBD1 (5 bases). The clonotype was recovered from a woman aged 18-29 years with acute or convalescent COVID-19. Source material: peripheral blood. CDR3 in DNA: TGTGCCAGCAGTTTCGTGGAGGGGACTGAAGCTTTCTTT. This translates into CASSFVEGTEAFF.